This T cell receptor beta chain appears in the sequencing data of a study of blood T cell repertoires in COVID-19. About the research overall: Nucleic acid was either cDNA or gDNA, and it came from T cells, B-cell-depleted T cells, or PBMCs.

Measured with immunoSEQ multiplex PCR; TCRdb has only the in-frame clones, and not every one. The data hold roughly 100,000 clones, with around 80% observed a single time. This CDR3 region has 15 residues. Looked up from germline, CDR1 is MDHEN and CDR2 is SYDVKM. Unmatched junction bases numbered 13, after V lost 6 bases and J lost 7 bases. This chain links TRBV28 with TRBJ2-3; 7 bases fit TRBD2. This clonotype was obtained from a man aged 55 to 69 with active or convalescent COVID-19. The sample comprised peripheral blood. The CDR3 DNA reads TGTGCCAGCAGCCCCTTCACTAGCGCCAAAAATACGCAGTATTTT. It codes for CASSPFTSAKNTQYF.